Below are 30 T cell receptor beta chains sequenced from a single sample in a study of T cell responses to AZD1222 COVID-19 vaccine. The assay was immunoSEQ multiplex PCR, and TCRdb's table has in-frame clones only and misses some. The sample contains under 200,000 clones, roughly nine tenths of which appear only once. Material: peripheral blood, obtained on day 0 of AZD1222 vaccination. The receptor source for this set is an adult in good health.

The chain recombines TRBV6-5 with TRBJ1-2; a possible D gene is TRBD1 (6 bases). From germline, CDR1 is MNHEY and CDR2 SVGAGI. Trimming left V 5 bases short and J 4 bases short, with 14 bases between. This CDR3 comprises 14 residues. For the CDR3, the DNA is TGTGCCAGCAGTACAATCACAGGGAGCTATGGCTACACCTTC. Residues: CASSTITGSYGYTF.

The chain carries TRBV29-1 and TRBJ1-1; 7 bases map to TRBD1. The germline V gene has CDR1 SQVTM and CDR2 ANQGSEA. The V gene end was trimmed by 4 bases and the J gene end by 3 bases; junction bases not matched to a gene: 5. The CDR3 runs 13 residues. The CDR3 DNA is TGCAGCGTTGCCAGGCAGGGGGACACTGAAGCTTTCTTT. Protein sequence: CSVARQGDTEAFF.

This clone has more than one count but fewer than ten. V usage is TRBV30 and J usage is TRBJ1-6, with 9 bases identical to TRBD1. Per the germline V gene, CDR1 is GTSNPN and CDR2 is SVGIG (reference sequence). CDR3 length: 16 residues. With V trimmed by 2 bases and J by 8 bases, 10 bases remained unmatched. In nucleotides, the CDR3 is TGTGCCTGGAGTCGTGGGAAACAGGGGGCAGATTCACCCCTCCACTTT. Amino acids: CAWSRGKQGADSPLHF.

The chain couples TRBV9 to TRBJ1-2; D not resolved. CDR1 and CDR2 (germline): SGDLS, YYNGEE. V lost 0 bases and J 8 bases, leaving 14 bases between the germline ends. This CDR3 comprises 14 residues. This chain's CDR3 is CASSVATGSRGYTF. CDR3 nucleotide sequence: TGTGCCAGCAGCGTAGCTACGGGGTCTAGGGGCTACACCTTC. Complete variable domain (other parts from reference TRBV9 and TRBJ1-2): DSGVTQTPKHLITATGQRVTLRCSPRSGDLSVYWYQQSLDQGLQFLIQYYNGEERAKGNILERFSAQQFPDLHSELNLSSLELGDSALYFCASSVATGSRGYTFGSGTRLTVV.

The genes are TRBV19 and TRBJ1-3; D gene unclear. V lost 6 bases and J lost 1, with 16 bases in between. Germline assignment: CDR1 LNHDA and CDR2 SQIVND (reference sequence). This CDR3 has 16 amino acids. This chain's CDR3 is CASSPREAGSGNTIYF. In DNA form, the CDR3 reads TGTGCCAGTAGCCCACGAGAGGCAGGATCTGGAAACACCATATATTTT.

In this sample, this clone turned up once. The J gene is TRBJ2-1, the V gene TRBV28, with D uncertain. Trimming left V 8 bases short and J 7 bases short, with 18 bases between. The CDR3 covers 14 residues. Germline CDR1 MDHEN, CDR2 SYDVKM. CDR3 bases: TGTGCCAGCGCTATGCCCTTCCCAGAGAATGAGCAGTTCTTC. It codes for CASAMPFPENEQFF.

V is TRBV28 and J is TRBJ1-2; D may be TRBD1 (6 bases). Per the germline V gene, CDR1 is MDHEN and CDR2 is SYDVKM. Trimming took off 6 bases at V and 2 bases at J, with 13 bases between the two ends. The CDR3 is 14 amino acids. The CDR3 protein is CASSPGQRNYGYTF. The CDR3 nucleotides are TGTGCCAGCAGCCCCGGACAGAGAAACTATGGCTACACCTTC.

The CDR3 DNA is TGTGCCAGCAGCCCGGGACCAGCGGGTGAGCAGTACTTC. Protein sequence: CASSPGPAGEQYF. The gene calls are TRBV7-6 and TRBJ2-7; D may be TRBD2 (6 bases). V was clipped by 5 bases and J by 7 bases, with 15 bases between them. This CDR3 has 13 residues. CDR1 and CDR2 from the germline V gene are SGHVS and FNYEAQ.

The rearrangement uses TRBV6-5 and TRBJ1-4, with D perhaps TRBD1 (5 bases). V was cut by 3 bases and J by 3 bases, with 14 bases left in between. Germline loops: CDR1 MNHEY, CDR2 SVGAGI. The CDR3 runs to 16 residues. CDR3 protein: CASSYTWGLSNEKLFF. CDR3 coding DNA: TGTGCCAGCAGTTATACGTGGGGACTCTCTAATGAAAAACTGTTTTTT.

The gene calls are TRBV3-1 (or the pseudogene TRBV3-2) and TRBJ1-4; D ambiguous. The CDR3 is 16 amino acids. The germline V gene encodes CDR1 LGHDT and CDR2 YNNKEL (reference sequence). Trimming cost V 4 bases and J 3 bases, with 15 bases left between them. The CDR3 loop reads CASSPKAGKANEKLFF. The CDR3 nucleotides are TGTGCCAGCAGCCCGAAGGCGGGGAAGGCTAATGAAAAACTGTTTTTT.

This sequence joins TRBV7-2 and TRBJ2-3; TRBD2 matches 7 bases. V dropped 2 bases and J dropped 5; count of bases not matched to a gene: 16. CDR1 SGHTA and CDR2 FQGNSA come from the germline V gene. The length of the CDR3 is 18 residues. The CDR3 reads CASSLLGGGASSRDTQYF. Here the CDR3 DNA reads TGTGCCAGCAGCTTATTAGGCGGGGGAGCCAGTAGTAGAGATACGCAGTATTTT.

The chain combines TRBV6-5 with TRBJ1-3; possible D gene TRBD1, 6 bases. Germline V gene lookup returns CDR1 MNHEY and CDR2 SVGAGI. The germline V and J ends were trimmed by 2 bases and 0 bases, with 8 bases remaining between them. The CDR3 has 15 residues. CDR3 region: CASSYNRASGNTIYF. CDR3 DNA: TGTGCCAGCAGTTACAACAGGGCCTCTGGAAACACCATATATTTT.

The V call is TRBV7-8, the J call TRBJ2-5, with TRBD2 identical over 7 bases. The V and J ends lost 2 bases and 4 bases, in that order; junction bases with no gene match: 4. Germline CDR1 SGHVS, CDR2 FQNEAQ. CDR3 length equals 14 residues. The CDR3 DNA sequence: TGTGCCAGCAGCTTAACGGGGGAGGGAGAGACCCAGTACTTC. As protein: CASSLTGEGETQYF.

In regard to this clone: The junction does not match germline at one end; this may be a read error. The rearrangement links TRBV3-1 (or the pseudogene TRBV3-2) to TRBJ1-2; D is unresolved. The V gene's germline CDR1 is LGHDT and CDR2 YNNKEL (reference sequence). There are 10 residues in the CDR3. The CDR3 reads CASSQGTPIF. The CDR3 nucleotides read TGTGCCAGCAGCCAAGGAACCCCGATCTTC.

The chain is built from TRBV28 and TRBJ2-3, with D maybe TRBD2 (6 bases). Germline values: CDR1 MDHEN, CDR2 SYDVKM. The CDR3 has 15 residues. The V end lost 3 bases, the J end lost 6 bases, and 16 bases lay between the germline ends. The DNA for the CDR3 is TGTGCCAGCAGTTTGGGGGGAACCAGGTCGGATACGCAGTATTTT. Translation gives CASSLGGTRSDTQYF.

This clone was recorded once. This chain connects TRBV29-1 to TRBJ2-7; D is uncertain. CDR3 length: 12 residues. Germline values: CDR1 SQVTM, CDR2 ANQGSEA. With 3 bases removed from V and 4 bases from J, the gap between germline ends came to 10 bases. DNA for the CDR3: TGCAGCGTTGATGTAGGCGGTTACGAGCAGTACTTC. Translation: CSVDVGGYEQYF.

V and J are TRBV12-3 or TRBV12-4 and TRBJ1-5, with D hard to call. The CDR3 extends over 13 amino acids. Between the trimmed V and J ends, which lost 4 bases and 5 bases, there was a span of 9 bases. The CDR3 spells CASSSYPDQPQHF. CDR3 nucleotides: TGTGCCAGCAGTTCCTACCCTGATCAGCCCCAGCATTTT.

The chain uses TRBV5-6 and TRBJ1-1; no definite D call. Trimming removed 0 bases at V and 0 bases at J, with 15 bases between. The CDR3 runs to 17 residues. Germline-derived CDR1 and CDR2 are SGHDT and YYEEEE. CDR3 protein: CASSLGHNIPMNTEAFF. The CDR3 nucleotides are TGTGCCAGCAGCTTGGGACATAATATCCCCATGAACACTGAAGCTTTCTTT.

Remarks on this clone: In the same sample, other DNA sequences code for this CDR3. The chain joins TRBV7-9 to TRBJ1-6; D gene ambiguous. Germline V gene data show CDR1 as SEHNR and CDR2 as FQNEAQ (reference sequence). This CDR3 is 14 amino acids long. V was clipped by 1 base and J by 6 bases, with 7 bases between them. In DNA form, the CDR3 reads TGTGCCAGCAGCTTAGAGGGCAGTAATTCACCCCTCCACTTT. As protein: CASSLEGSNSPLHF.

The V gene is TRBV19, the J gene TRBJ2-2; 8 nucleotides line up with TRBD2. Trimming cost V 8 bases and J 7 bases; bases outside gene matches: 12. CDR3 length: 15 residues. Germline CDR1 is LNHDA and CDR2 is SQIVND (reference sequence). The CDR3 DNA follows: TGTGCCAGTGCCCTGACTAGCGACTCGGTCGGGGAGCTGTTTTTT. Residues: CASALTSDSVGELFF.

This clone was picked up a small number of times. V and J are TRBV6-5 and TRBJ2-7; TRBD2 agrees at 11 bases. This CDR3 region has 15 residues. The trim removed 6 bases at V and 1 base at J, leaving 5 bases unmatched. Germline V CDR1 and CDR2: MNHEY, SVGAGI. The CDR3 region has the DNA TGTGCCAGCAGACCCCTAGCGGGGGGATCCTACGAGCAGTACTTC. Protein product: CASRPLAGGSYEQYF.

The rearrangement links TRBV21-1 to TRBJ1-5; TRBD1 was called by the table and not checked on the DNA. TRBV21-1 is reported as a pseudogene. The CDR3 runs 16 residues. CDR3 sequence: CASTLEGTGINQPQHF. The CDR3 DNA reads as TGTGCCAGCACCCTGGAGGGGACAGGGATCAATCAGCCCCAGCATTTT.

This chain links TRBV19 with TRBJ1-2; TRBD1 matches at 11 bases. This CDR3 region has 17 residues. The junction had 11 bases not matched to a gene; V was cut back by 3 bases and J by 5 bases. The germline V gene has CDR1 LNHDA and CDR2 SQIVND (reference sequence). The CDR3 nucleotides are TGTGCCAGTAGTATCGGACAGGGGGCGACTGATGGGTATGGCTACACCTTC. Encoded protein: CASSIGQGATDGYGYTF.

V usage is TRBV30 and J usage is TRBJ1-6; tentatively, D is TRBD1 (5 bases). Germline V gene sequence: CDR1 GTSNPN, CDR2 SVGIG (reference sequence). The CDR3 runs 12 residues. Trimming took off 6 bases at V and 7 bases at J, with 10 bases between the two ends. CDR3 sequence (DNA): TGTGCCTGTCAGGGTGGGAATTCACCCCTCCACTTT. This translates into CACQGGNSPLHF.

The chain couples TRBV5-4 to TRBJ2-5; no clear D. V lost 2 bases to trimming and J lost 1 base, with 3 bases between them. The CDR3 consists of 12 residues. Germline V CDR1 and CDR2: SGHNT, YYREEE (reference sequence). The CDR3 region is CASSFGQETQYF. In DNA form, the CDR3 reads TGTGCCAGCAGCTTTGGCCAAGAGACCCAGTACTTC.

CDR3 sequence reads: CASSKGTSPSYNEQFF. The CDR3 nucleotides read TGTGCCAGCAGCAAAGGGACTAGCCCCTCCTACAATGAGCAGTTCTTC. The chain uses TRBV4-2 and TRBJ2-1; 9 nucleotides agree with TRBD2. The CDR3 length is 16 residues. Germline loops: CDR1 LGHNA, CDR2 YNFKEQ. Trimming cost V 5 bases and J 0 bases; bases outside gene matches: 5.

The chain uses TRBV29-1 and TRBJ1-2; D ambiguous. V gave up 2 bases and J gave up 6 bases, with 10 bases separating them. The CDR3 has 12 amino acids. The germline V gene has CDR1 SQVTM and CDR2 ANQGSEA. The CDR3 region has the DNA TGCAGCGTTGAACTGGAGGTCGATGGCTACACCTTC. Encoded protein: CSVELEVDGYTF.

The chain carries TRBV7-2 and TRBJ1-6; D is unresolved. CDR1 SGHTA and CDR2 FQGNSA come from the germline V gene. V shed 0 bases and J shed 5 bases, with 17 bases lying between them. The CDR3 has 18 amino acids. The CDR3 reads CASSLALGGMGNNSPLHF. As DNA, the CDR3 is TGTGCCAGCAGCTTAGCGCTGGGAGGAATGGGCAATAATTCACCCCTCCACTTT.

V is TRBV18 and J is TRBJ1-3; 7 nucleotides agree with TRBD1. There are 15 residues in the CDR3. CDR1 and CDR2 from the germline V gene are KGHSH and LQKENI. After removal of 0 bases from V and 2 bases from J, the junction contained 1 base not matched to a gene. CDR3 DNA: TGTGCCAGCTCACCACCAGGGGGCCCTGGAAACACCATATATTTT. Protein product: CASSPPGGPGNTIYF.

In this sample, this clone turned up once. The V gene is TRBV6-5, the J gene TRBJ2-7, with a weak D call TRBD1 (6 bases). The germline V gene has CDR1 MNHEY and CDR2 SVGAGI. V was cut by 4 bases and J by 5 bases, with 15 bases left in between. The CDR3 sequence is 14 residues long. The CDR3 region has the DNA TGTGCCAGCAGTTCAGGGACACCCAGGAACGAGCAGTACTTC. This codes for CASSSGTPRNEQYF.